These 24 T cell receptor beta chains were all obtained from the same sample, sequenced in a study of somatic mutations in cytotoxic T cells in rheumatoid arthritis. Produced via immunoSEQ multiplex PCR; TCRdb's table is partial and in-frame only. The sample has roughly 30,000 clones; about 87% are singletons. Sequenced material: CD8+ T cells sorted from blood. These receptors all stem from an adult with rheumatoid arthritis.

The genes are TRBV7-6 and TRBJ2-7; D gene unclear. The CDR3 extends over 13 amino acids. Per the germline V gene, CDR1 is SGHVS and CDR2 is FNYEAQ. Trimming stripped 1 base from V and 5 bases from J, with 9 bases between. The CDR3 DNA is TGTGCCAGCAGCTTAGGATTGGGGAACGAGCAGTACTTC. Protein sequence: CASSLGLGNEQYF.

The CDR3 protein is CASSYGTLEGYTF. The CDR3 DNA reads as TGTGCCAGCAGTTACGGAACCCTTGAGGGCTACACCTTC. V and J are TRBV6-5 and TRBJ1-2; D unclear. V lost 2 bases and J lost 8, with 12 bases in between. This CDR3 contains 13 residues. Germline V gene lookup returns CDR1 MNHEY and CDR2 SVGAGI.

The V gene is TRBV27, the J gene TRBJ2-6; 7 bases match TRBD1. The CDR3 covers 18 residues. CDR1 is MNHEY, CDR2 SMNVEV, per germline (reference sequence). Trimming at V came to 4 bases and at J to 3 bases, leaving 12 bases not matched to a gene. The CDR3 here is CASSSFWTGIDGANVLTF. The DNA for the CDR3 is TGTGCCAGCAGTTCCTTCTGGACAGGAATAGATGGGGCCAACGTCCTGACTTTC.

V gene TRBV27 combines with J gene TRBJ2-3, with a weak D call TRBD1 (6 bases). Germline V lookup: CDR1 MNHEY, CDR2 SMNVEV (reference sequence). This CDR3 region has 16 residues. The ends were cut back, 1 base at V and 3 bases at J, with 14 bases in the middle. CDR3 protein: CASSLYVGALTDTQYF. CDR3 nucleotides: TGTGCCAGCAGTTTATACGTGGGGGCGCTGACAGATACGCAGTATTTT.

This clone showed up just a few times. V is TRBV4-1 and J is TRBJ2-5; maybe TRBD1 (5 bases). The germline V and J ends were trimmed by 1 base and 2 bases, with 14 bases remaining between them. The CDR3 length is 16 residues. Germline V lookup: CDR1 MGHRA, CDR2 YSYEKL. The CDR3 reads CASSQGQRPGQETQYF. DNA for the CDR3: TGCGCCAGCAGCCAAGGACAGCGCCCTGGACAAGAGACCCAGTACTTC.

V and J are TRBV5-1 and TRBJ2-5, with 13 bases lining up with TRBD2. Germline assignment: CDR1 SGHRS and CDR2 YFSETQ. The CDR3 is 16 residues long. The V gene end was trimmed by 4 bases and the J gene end by 5 bases; junction bases not matched to a gene: 8. The CDR3 is CASSQGTSGTGETQYF. In DNA form, the CDR3 reads TGCGCCAGCAGCCAAGGGACTAGCGGGACTGGGGAGACCCAGTACTTC.

This chain joins TRBV9 and TRBJ2-7, with a possible D match to TRBD2 (6 bases). The CDR3 covers 17 residues. CDR1 and CDR2 from the germline V gene are SGDLS and YYNGEE. Trimming left V 0 bases short and J 6 bases short, with 22 bases between. CDR3 residues: CASSVEGGTLNPTEQYF. In DNA, the CDR3 is TGTGCCAGCAGCGTAGAGGGCGGGACTCTGAACCCAACCGAGCAGTACTTC.

The V gene is TRBV15, the J gene TRBJ2-5; 8 bases fit TRBD2. Germline values: CDR1 LNHNV, CDR2 YYDKDF (reference sequence). The CDR3 is made up of 13 amino acids. The V and J ends lost 4 bases and 7 bases, in that order; junction bases with no gene match: 5. This CDR3 is CATSNSGEGTQYF. For the CDR3, the DNA is TGTGCCACCAGCAATAGCGGGGAGGGGACCCAGTACTTC.

This chain links TRBV19 with TRBJ2-7; the D is unclear. The CDR3 sequence is 14 residues long. The ends were cut back, 6 bases at V and 2 bases at J, with 14 bases in the middle. CDR1 is LNHDA, CDR2 SQIVND, per germline (reference sequence). In nucleotides, the CDR3 is TGTGCCAGTAGCCCCCAGACCTTTGCCTACGAGCAGTACTTC. This encodes CASSPQTFAYEQYF. Full variable domain (remainder filled in from reference TRBV19 and TRBJ2-7): DGGITQSPKYLFRKEGQNVTLSCEQNLNHDAMYWYRQDPGQGLRLIYYSQIVNDFQKGDIAEGYSVSREKKESFPLTVTSAQKNPTAFYLCASSPQTFAYEQYFGPGTRLTVT.

The chain combines TRBV12-2 with TRBJ2-7; TRBD2, as called in the table, went unchecked against the DNA. TRBV12-2 is reported as a pseudogene. The CDR3 loop spans 14 amino acids. CDR3 DNA: TGTGCAAGTCGCTGCCGGGAGCCTTCCTACGAGCAGTACTTC. Amino acids: CASRCREPSYEQYF.

V usage is TRBV28 and J usage is TRBJ1-1; a weak D match, TRBD1 (6 bases). V gave up 6 bases and J gave up 0 bases, with 20 bases separating them. The CDR3 has 17 amino acids. Germline lookup yields CDR1 MDHEN and CDR2 SYDVKM. The CDR3 protein is CASREGGRASMNTEAFF. DNA for the CDR3: TGTGCCAGCAGGGAAGGGGGTAGGGCATCTATGAACACTGAAGCTTTCTTT.

The genes are TRBV9 and TRBJ1-2, with unresolved D. The CDR3 totals 14 residues. Trimming took off 4 bases at V and 6 bases at J, with 16 bases between the two ends. Germline V gene lookup returns CDR1 SGDLS and CDR2 YYNGEE. CDR3 in DNA: TGTGCCAGCAGCAGATCGGCGGCAGGAGATGGCTACACCTTC. Translating it yields CASSRSAAGDGYTF.

The chain carries TRBV10-2 and TRBJ2-1, with 8 bases aligning to TRBD2. Losses at the gene ends were 3 bases for V and 3 bases for J; bases not matched to a gene: 1. CDR3 size: 14 residues. From germline, CDR1 is WSHSY and CDR2 SAAADI. The CDR3 coding sequence is TGCGCCAGCAGTGATACTAGCGGCTACAATGAGCAGTTCTTC. Protein: CASSDTSGYNEQFF.

J is TRBJ1-2 and V is TRBV19, with 7 bases identical to TRBD1. Germline assignment: CDR1 LNHDA and CDR2 SQIVND (reference sequence). The CDR3 spans 11 residues. J was trimmed by 6 bases and V by 9 bases; bases with no gene match: 4. Here the CDR3 DNA reads TGTGCCAGCTTTACAGGGGATGGCTACACCTTC. Its protein is CASFTGDGYTF.

The chain is built from TRBV7-8 and TRBJ2-7; D perhaps matches TRBD2 (5 bases). The CDR3 sequence is 16 residues long. V gave up 5 bases and J gave up 5 bases, with 22 bases separating them. Germline V CDR1 and CDR2: SGHVS, FQNEAQ. CDR3: CASSSTRLFPEDEQYF. The DNA of the CDR3 is TGTGCCAGCAGCAGTACCCGACTATTCCCCGAGGACGAGCAGTACTTC. Using reference TRBV7-8 and TRBJ2-7 for the parts outside the CDR3, the full variable domain is GAGVSQSPRYKVAKRGQDVALRCDPISGHVSLFWYQQALGQGPEFLTYFQNEAQLDKSGLPSDRFFAERPEGSVSTLKIQRTQQEDSAVYLCASSSTRLFPEDEQYFGPGTRLTVT.

The count of this clone is one. This chain uses TRBV30 with TRBJ2-3; D is tentatively TRBD1 or TRBD2 (5 bases each). CDR1 and CDR2 (germline): GTSNPN, SVGIG (reference sequence). The CDR3 has 12 residues. Trimming removed 7 bases from V and 3 bases from J, with 11 bases in between. CDR3 coding DNA: TGTGCCTCGTGGGACGTTACAGATACGCAGTATTTT. It codes for CASWDVTDTQYF.

V is TRBV27 and J is TRBJ2-7; 7 nucleotides agree with TRBD1. CDR1 is MNHEY and CDR2 is SMNVEV in the germline V gene (reference sequence). V lost 3 bases, J lost 6 bases, and 5 bases stayed unmatched. This CDR3 has 13 residues. The CDR3 sequence is CASSFLQGSEQYF. The CDR3, as DNA: TGTGCCAGCAGTTTTTTACAGGGGAGCGAGCAGTACTTC.

The V and J genes are TRBV5-6 and TRBJ2-2; D remains ambiguous. CDR3 size: 16 residues. The V gene's germline CDR1 is SGHDT and CDR2 YYEEEE. The V end lost 5 bases, the J end lost 2 bases, and 16 bases lay between the germline ends. CDR3 loop: CASSGLVPANTGELFF. In DNA, the CDR3 is TGTGCCAGCAGTGGATTAGTACCTGCTAACACCGGGGAGCTGTTTTTT.

This clone was detected only a few times. This rearrangement joins TRBV6-6 to TRBJ1-2; D uncertain. This CDR3 is built from 13 residues. Deletions cut 2 bases from V and 3 bases from J, with 7 bases between. From germline, CDR1 is MNHNY and CDR2 SVGAGI (reference sequence). The chain's CDR3 is CASSYGPYYGYTF. The CDR3 DNA reads as TGTGCCAGCAGTTACGGACCGTACTATGGCTACACCTTC.

The chain combines TRBV27 with TRBJ2-7; D remains unclear. Germline V gene data show CDR1 as MNHEY and CDR2 as SMNVEV (reference sequence). V was trimmed by 5 bases and J by 3 bases, leaving 11 bases between them. This CDR3 has 13 amino acids. CDR3 DNA sequence: TGTGCCAGCAGTCCTGACGGAGTCTACGAGCAGTACTTC. Translating it yields CASSPDGVYEQYF.

The chain joins TRBV6-5 to TRBJ2-1; maybe TRBD1 (5 bases). Trimming stripped 6 bases from V and 5 bases from J, with 11 bases between. CDR1 and CDR2 (germline): MNHEY, SVGAGI. The CDR3 is 13 residues long. The CDR3, as DNA: TGTGCCAGCAGCCCGTCAGGGAACAATGAGCAGTTCTTC. This gives the protein CASSPSGNNEQFF.

The V and J genes are TRBV6-6 and TRBJ2-3; possibly TRBD2 for D (6 bases). Germline lookup yields CDR1 MNHNY and CDR2 SVGAGI (reference sequence). The CDR3 contains 15 residues. The V end lost 2 bases, the J end lost 1 base, and 10 bases lay between the germline ends. The CDR3 nucleotides read TGTGCCAGCAGTTACCTGGGGGAGGGCACAGATACGCAGTATTTT. Translation: CASSYLGEGTDTQYF.

The chain couples TRBV2 to TRBJ2-2; no definite D call. The CDR3 sequence is 15 residues long. CDR1 is SNHLY and CDR2 is FYNNEI in the germline V gene. V was cut by 0 bases and J by 2 bases, with 7 bases left in between. The CDR3 DNA is TGTGCCAGCAGTGAAGCGCCAGGAAACACCGGGGAGCTGTTTTTT. It is translated as CASSEAPGNTGELFF.

The chain employs TRBV9 and TRBJ2-1; D may match TRBD1 or TRBD2 (5 bases each). Trimming removed 0 bases at V and 8 bases at J, with 15 bases between. Germline CDR1 and CDR2: SGDLS and YYNGEE. The CDR3 is made up of 15 amino acids. CDR3 residues: CASSVATGLYDEQFF. Written as DNA, the CDR3 is TGTGCCAGCAGCGTAGCCACAGGACTCTATGATGAGCAGTTCTTC.